This T cell receptor (beta chain) stems from a study of read filtering for tumor transcriptome and immune sequencing. This clonotype appeared many times. The antigen is not known. Bone marrow was sampled from every patient at the time of active disease. Points from the study as a whole: This fraction held mixed bone marrow immune cells after CD138-negative sorting.

The CDR3 has 13 amino acids. Per germline, CDR1 SEHNR and CDR2 FQNEAQ (reference sequence). V shed 5 bases and J shed 3 bases, with 10 bases lying between them. The library was built from 400 ng RNA with molecular barcoded adaptors for alpha/delta and beta/gamma chains. TCRdb recomputed calls from the reads with MiXCR, one row per CDR3 protein. The profile covers approximately 58,000 distinct CDR3 sequences, with 20% to 25% appearing a single time and about 18% taken by the ten largest. This receptor was obtained from a donor at least 40 years old with multiple myeloma. The chain links TRBV7-9 to TRBJ2-5; TRBD2 is a possible D gene (6 bases). Sequencing was done on a sample of a population of CD138-negative cells sorted from bone marrow. CDR3 bases: TGTGCCAGCAGCCCCCCGGGAGAAGAGACCCAGTACTTC. This gives the protein CASSPPGEETQYF.